This T cell receptor (beta chain) derives from a study of cytomegalovirus exposure and HLA in healthy donors. General study results and limits: Equally common other TCR beta chains were less clonally expanded than HLA-associated ones, a later analysis found. HLA alleles were associated with 16,951 TCR beta sequences in a later analysis at 0.05 false discovery rate. The study listed approximately 160 cytomegalovirus-associated TCR beta chains. CMV serostatus alone was available as immune exposure information.

Comments on this clone: Its target is not known.

PCR was performed using 60 Vbeta and 13 Jbeta primers. Sequencing was performed with immunoSEQ multiplex PCR; in TCRdb, only in-frame clones are kept and a portion is missing. There are under 200,000 clones in the sample; less than 80% occur only once, and 3.5% to 5% lies in the top ten. The sample consisted of PBMCs. This receptor was identified in a woman in her twenties or thirties in good health and CMV-seropositive.

In nucleotides, the CDR3 is TGCGCCAGCAGCTTGGGGGGGGACACAGATACGCAGTATTTT. It encodes CASSLGGDTDTQYF. The chain joins TRBV5-1 to TRBJ2-3, with D perhaps matching TRBD2 (6 bases). Germline V CDR1 and CDR2: SGHRS, YFSETQ. Trimming took 0 bases from V and 2 from J, leaving 7 bases between them. The CDR3 length is 14 residues.